What follows are 9 T cell receptor beta chains derived from one specimen sequenced in a study of regulatory T cells in long-lasting Graves disease. TCR beta libraries were built with iRepertoire HTBI primers and Arm-PCR of CDR3 regions. TCRdb reprocessed the multiplex PCR reads with MiXCR, giving one entry per CDR3 protein. The sample lists some 230,000 distinct CDR3 sequences, about 18% seen once, with roughly a fifth in the top ten. The time point denotes: newly diagnosed GD, antithyroid drugs for less than 3 months. With RNA extracted from PBMCs as input, the TCR library was made. The material sequenced was peripheral blood mononuclear cells (PBMCs), taken at new diagnosis, from a patient treated with antithyroid drugs. Receptor source: a female donor with Graves disease.

There are many counts of this clonotype. The CDR3 nucleotides are TGCAGTGCTAGAGATGGACAGGGCGATCCCTACGAGCAGTACTTC. This gives the protein CSARDGQGDPYEQYF. This chain links TRBV20-1 with TRBJ2-7; 8 bases agree with TRBD1. This CDR3 has 15 residues. Germline trimming cut 0 bases from V and 2 bases from J; bases unmatched to any gene: 6. Germline V gene data show CDR1 as DFQATT and CDR2 as SNEGSKA (reference sequence).

This clonotype has a count of ten or more. The V gene is TRBV12-5, the J gene TRBJ2-7; D is uncertain. Trimming left V 1 base short and J 0 bases short, with 4 bases between. This CDR3 region has 13 residues. CDR1 is LGHNT, CDR2 FRNRAP, per germline. CDR3 nucleotides: TGTGCTAGTGGTTTGGAAGCCTCCTACGAGCAGTACTTC. Amino acid sequence: CASGLEASYEQYF.

This clonotype showed up many times. The chain links TRBV20-1 to TRBJ1-1; D might be TRBD1 (5 bases). The CDR3 totals 14 residues. CDR1 and CDR2 (germline): DFQATT, SNEGSKA (reference sequence). The germline V and J ends were trimmed by 4 bases and 7 bases, with 19 bases remaining between them. As DNA, the CDR3 is TGCAGTGCTAAAAATCAGTGGACACCAAATGAAGCTTTCTTT. Amino acids: CSAKNQWTPNEAFF.

In this sample, this clonotype turned up many times. V and J are TRBV30 and TRBJ1-1, with D unclear. Germline V gene lookup returns CDR1 GTSNPN and CDR2 SVGIG (reference sequence). The CDR3 extends over 14 amino acids. Trimming shortened V by 1 base and J by 1 base, and 10 bases separated the two germline ends. CDR3 coding DNA: TGTGCCTGGAGTGCCGCGGGAGCGAACACTGAAGCTTTCTTT. As protein: CAWSAAGANTEAFF.

Ten or more counts support this clonotype. J is TRBJ1-1 and V is TRBV12-3 or TRBV12-4, with D unclear. The germline V and J ends were trimmed by 1 base and 1 base, with 7 bases remaining between them. CDR3 length equals 14 residues. The CDR3 coding sequence is TGTGCCAGCAGTTTAGGGTTGGCGAACACTGAAGCTTTCTTT. Its translation: CASSLGLANTEAFF.

The V gene is TRBV20-1, the J gene TRBJ2-2; 14 bases line up with TRBD2. The CDR3 extends over 16 amino acids. Germline CDR1 reads DFQATT; CDR2 reads SNEGSKA (reference sequence). V was clipped by 5 bases and J by 4 bases; unmatched bases: 6. CDR3 DNA sequence: TGCAGTGCTCCCGGGACTAGCGGGAGCCCCACCGGGGAGCTGTTTTTT. Translation gives CSAPGTSGSPTGELFF.

This clonotype came up many times. This chain connects TRBV20-1 to TRBJ1-2, with D perhaps matching TRBD1 (5 bases). There are 12 residues in the CDR3. V lost 4 bases and J 4 bases, leaving 10 bases between the germline ends. Germline V lookup: CDR1 DFQATT, CDR2 SNEGSKA (reference sequence). The CDR3 here is CSAIDSPYGYTF. DNA of the CDR3: TGCAGTGCTATAGACAGCCCCTATGGCTACACCTTC.

The table lists this clonotype with many counts. The chain couples TRBV2 to TRBJ1-4; D not resolved. The germline V gene encodes CDR1 SNHLY and CDR2 FYNNEI. The CDR3 is made up of 15 amino acids. Trimming removed 6 bases at V and 0 bases at J, with 11 bases between. The CDR3 sequence: CASRAQATTNEKLFF. CDR3 DNA: TGTGCCAGCAGAGCCCAGGCAACAACTAATGAAAAACTGTTTTTT.

With regard to this clonotype: It differs at one base from a far larger clone, so likely a read error. The chain links TRBV18 to TRBJ2-5; no firm D call. The end of the DNA aligns better with TRBJ2-1, so the J call may be wrong. Germline-derived CDR1 and CDR2 are KGHSH and LQKENI. This CDR3 contains 16 residues. In DNA, the CDR3 is TGTGTCAGCTCACCACCGATGTCGATGGTTAGGAATGAGCAGTTCTTC. It is translated as CVSSPPMSMVRNEQFF.